This paragraph covers one T cell receptor beta chain sequence. Its antigen remains unknown. The CDR3 runs 16 residues. Trimming took off 2 bases at V and 4 bases at J, with 18 bases between the two ends. CDR1 and CDR2 from the germline V gene are SGDLS and YYNGEE. The PCR contained 60 Vbeta and 13 Jbeta primers. In the authors' workflow: The authors later counted 75 million to 90 million unique TCR beta chains, some 12 million of them shared. Sequencing was performed with immunoSEQ multiplex PCR; in TCRdb, only in-frame clones are kept and a portion is missing. Clonal size and the V and J genes are those of that table, whereas D and trimming came from the DNA. The repertoire table contains approximately 110,000 clones. This specimen comes from a study of cytomegalovirus exposure and HLA in healthy donors. Whole-study context: Among 150 million to 200 million T cells, an earlier analysis found roughly 120 million unique TCR beta sequences.

Findings and limits, study-wide: The authors enumerated 150 to 200 TCR beta chains as linked to cytomegalovirus. CMV serostatus was the only immune exposure information that was available.

What was sequenced was PBMCs. This receptor was obtained from a man aged 45-60 years in good health and CMV-seronegative. The genes are TRBV9 and TRBJ1-2, with D possibly TRBD1 on 5 matching bases. The CDR3 here is CASSVSTGTFSYGYTF. The DNA of the CDR3 is TGTGCCAGCAGCGTGAGCACCGGGACTTTCAGCTATGGCTACACCTTC. Drawing the rest from reference TRBV9 and TRBJ1-2, the complete variable domain is DSGVTQTPKHLITATGQRVTLRCSPRSGDLSVYWYQQSLDQGLQFLIQYYNGEERAKGNILERFSAQQFPDLHSELNLSSLELGDSALYFCASSVSTGTFSYGYTFGSGTRLTVV.